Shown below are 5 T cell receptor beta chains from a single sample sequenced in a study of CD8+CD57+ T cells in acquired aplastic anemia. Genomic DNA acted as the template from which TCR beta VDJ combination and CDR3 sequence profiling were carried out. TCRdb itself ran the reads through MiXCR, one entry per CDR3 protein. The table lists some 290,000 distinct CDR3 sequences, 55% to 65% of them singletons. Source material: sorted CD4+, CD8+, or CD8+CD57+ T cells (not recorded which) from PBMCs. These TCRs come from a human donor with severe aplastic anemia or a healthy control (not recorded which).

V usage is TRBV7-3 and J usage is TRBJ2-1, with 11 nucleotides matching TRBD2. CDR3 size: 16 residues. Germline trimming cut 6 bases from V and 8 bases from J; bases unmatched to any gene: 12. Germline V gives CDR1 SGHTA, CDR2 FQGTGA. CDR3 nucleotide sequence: TGTGCCAGCAGTTTTCGGGGTAGCGGGGGGGCTTATGAGCAGTTCTTC. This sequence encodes CASSFRGSGGAYEQFF.

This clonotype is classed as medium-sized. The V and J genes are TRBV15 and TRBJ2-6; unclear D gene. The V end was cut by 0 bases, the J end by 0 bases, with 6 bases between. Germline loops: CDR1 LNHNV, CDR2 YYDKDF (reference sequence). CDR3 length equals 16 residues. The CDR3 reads CATSRETGSGANVLTF. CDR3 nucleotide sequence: TGTGCCACCAGCAGAGAGACGGGCTCTGGGGCCAACGTCCTGACTTTC.

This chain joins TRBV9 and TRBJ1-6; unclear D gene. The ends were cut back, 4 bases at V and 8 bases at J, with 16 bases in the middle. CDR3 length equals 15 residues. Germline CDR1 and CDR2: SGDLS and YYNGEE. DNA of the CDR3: TGTGCCAGCAGCCCCCGGGTCAGCCCCGATTCACCCCTCCACTTT. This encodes CASSPRVSPDSPLHF.

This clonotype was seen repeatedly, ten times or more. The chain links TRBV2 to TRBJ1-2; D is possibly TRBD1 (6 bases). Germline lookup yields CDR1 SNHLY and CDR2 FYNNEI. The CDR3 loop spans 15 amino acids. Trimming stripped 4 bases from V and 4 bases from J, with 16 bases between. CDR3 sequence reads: CASSGAGAEGYGYTF. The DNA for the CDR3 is TGTGCCAGCAGTGGGGCGGGGGCCGAGGGCTATGGCTACACCTTC.

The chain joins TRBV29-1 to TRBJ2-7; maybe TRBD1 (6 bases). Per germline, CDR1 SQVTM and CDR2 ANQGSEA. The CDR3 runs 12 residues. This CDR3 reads CSIRDNSYEQYF. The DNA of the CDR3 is TGCAGTATCCGGGACAACTCCTACGAGCAGTACTTC.